A selection of T cell receptor beta chains follows, all from one sample in a study of radiotherapy plus CTLA-4 blockade in lung cancer. Some clones are missing from TCRdb's copy, which holds only in-frame ones; the method was immunoSEQ multiplex PCR. The sample records about 120,000 clones, around 90% being singletons. This material consisted of peripheral blood, taken from a patient treated with radiotherapy plus ipilimumab. The receptors shown here come from a human donor with non-small cell lung cancer that progressed on radiotherapy plus ipilimumab. Each CDR3 is given without its conserved first and last residue.

v_call	cdr3_aa
TRBV2	ASQERVKARETQY
TRBV7-3	ASSLSHQETQY
TRBV5-1	ASSFGDRAQETQY
TRBV27	ASSLGGDWGYT
TRBV5-4	ASGPGLSYEQY
TRBV5-6	ASSFPRGLVNTEAF
TRBV18	ASSPTGSYGNTIY
TRBV18	ASSPWRGAENTEAF
TRBV19	ASSRGRAEEKLF
TRBV5-1	ASSLTADSPGGYGYT
TRBV18	ASSPLRRTSGTGNTGELF
TRBV6-4	ASSDWLAGLGEQF
TRBV7-8	ASSHDGNEKLF
TRBV19	ASSMTLRQGGQPQH
TRBV11-3	ASSLVFRTGELF
TRBV6-6	ASRGAGTATNEKLF
TRBV9	ASSVDPGWETQY
TRBV7-8	ASSYLTSGFYNEQF
TRBV9	ASSVSGTGVYEQY
TRBV28	ASAEYRETGELF
TRBV7-3	ASSLRWGPWETQY
TRBV25-1	ASSKFGLYNEQF
TRBV6-5	ASSYQGLGEQY
TRBV5-4	ASSLGLAGDNEQF
TRBV7-7	ASRALSGKETQY
TRBV27	ASSFRANYGYT
TRBV4-1	ASSPTRSGNTIY
TRBV5-1	ASSFDSLYGYT
TRBV7-6	ASSLGEGSKAF
TRBV5-1	ASSLMVGQKEQY
TRBV18	ASSPRNYGYT
TRBV5-5	ASSKQGVITEAF
TRBV6-5	ASSYSGLGYNEQF
TRBV6-5	ASSYSGYDSGNTIY
TRBV5-1	ASSLRGNQPQH
TRBV28	ASSFRAGETQY
TRBV29-1	SVSPSGTYNEQF